This T cell receptor (beta chain) derives from a study of a mutant IDH1 vaccine in newly diagnosed glioma. Study context: The initiation of vaccination occurred 4-6 weeks after radiotherapy alone, or with temozolomide cycles.

In regard to this clone: Its specificity is unknown.

Time point here: week 47, end of study. The investigators gave 300 ug of mutant IDH1 20-mer peptide in each vaccine dose, together with topical imiquimod. Study results and limitations: Immune responses induced by the vaccine were seen in 80% to 95% of patients, spanning multiple MHC alleles. Pseudoprogression appears to have had no connection to changes in top peripheral T cell clonotypes.

The ends lost 5 bases at V and 4 bases at J; junction bases unmatched: 4. This CDR3 contains 14 residues. CDR1 is SEHNR, CDR2 FQNEAQ, per germline (reference sequence). The method was immunoSEQ multiplex PCR; TCRdb's version includes in-frame clones alone and lacks a portion of them. The sample has 56,000 or so clones; about three quarters are singletons. The sample was PBMCs, taken from a glioma patient whose treatment included an IDH1 peptide vaccine. This TCR came from a woman aged 40-49 years with glioma. Some clones in this sample may be carry-over from other donors' samples. The chain carries TRBV7-9 and TRBJ2-1; 8 bases are shared with TRBD2. As DNA, the CDR3 is TGTGCCAGCAGCCCGGGAGGGGAGTACAATGAGCAGTTCTTC. Encoded protein: CASSPGGEYNEQFF.